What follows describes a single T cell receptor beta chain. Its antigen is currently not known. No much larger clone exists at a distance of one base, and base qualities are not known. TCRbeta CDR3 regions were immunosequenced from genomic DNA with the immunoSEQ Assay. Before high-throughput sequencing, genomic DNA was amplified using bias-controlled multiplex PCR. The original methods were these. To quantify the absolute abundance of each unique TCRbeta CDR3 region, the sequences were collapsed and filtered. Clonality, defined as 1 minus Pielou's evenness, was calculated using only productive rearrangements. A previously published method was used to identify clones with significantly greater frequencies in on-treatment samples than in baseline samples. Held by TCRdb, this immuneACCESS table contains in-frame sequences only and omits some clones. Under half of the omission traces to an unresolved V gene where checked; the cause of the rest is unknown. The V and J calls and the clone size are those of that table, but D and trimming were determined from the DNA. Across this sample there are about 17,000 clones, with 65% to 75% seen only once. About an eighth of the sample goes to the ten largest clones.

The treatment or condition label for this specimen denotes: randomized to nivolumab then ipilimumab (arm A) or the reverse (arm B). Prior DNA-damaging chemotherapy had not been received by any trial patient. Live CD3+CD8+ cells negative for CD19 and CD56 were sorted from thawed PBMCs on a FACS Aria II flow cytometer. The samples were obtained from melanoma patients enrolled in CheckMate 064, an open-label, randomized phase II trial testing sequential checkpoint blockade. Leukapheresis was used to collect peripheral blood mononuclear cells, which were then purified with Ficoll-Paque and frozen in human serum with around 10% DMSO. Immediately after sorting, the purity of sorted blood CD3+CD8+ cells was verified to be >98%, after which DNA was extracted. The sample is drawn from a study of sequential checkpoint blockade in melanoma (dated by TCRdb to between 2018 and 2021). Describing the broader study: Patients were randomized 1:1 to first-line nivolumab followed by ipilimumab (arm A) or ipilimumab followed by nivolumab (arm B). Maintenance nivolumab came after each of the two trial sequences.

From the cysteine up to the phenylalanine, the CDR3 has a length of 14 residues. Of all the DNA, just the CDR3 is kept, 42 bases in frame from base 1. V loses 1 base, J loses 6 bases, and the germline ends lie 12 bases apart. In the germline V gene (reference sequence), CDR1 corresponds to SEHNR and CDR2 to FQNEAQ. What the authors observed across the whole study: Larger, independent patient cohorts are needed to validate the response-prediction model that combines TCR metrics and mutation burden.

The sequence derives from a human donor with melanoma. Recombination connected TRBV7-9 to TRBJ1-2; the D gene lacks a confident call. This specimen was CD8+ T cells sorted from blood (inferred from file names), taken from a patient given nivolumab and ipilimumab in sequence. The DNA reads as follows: TGTGCCAGCAGCTTAGGAACCTCCACGGATGGCTACACCTTC. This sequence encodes CASSLGTSTDGYTF.